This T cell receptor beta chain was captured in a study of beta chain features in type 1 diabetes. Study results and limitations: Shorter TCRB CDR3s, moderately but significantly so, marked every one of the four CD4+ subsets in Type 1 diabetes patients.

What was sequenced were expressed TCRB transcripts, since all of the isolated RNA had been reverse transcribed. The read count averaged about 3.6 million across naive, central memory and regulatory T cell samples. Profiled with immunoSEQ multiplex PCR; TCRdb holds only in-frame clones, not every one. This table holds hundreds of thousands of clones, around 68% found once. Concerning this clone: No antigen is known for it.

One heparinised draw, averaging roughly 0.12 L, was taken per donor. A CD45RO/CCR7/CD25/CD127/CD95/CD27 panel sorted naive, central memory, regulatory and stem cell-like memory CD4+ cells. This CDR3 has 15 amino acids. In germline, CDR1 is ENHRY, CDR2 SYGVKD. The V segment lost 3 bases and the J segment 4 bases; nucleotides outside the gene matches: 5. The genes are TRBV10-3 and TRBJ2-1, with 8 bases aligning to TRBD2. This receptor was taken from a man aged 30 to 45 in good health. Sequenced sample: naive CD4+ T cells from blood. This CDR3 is CAISEGLAGYNEQFF. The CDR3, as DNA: TGTGCCATCAGTGAAGGACTAGCAGGGTACAATGAGCAGTTCTTC.